This T cell receptor beta chain was obtained from a study of Ad26.COV2.S vaccination and SARS-CoV-2 variants. Findings and limits, study-wide: The authors reported substantial breadth in spike-specific CD8+ and CD4+ T cell responses after vaccination.

The data were produced by immunoSEQ multiplex PCR, yet TCRdb's version contains in-frame clones alone and is incomplete. This sample has about 350,000 clones, with about 87% found just once. Germline CDR1 MGHRA, CDR2 YSYEKL. Deletions cut 2 bases from V and 2 bases from J, with 21 bases between. This CDR3 is 18 amino acids long. In the case of this clone: Its antigen remains unidentified.

The treatment denotes: some 20 received Ad26.COV2.S at low or high dose, single or two shots; 5 received placebo; per-sample allocation not given. Material that was analyzed had been drawn on day 63 after the first vaccine or placebo injection. At a Boston site, the person donating was an adult of 18-55 years. The chain has TRBV4-1 and TRBJ1-2; a possible D gene is TRBD1 (6 bases). This clonotype was obtained from a person between 18 and 65 years old who received the Ad26.COV2.S COVID-19 vaccine or a placebo. Sequencing was performed on peripheral blood, taken in a trial of Ad26.COV2.S vaccine versus placebo. DNA of the CDR3: TGCGCCAGCAGCCAACAAGGAGGGGGAGGTGGCGAGAACTATGGCTACACCTTC. Protein product: CASSQQGGGGGENYGYTF.